The present T cell receptor beta chain was sequenced within a study of shared clonotypes between healthy human individuals. Study-level findings and limits: With several donors compared, roughly 5% of naive CD4 clonotypes were shared.

From CD4+ cells came CD45RA+ naive and CD45RA-negative memory subsets. Profiling relied on immunoSEQ multiplex PCR, and the TCRdb table lists in-frame clones only, not all of them. The sample carries more than 550,000 clones, 55% to 80% recorded once. In regard to this clone: Its antigen is undetermined. An end of the junction does not agree with germline; a read error may underlie this.

The CDR3 extends over 11 amino acids. Germline V lookup: CDR1 SNHLY, CDR2 FYNNEI. Source material: memory CD4+ T cells sorted from blood. The subset was: CD45RA-negative fraction. The rearrangement joins TRBV2 to TRBJ1-2; perhaps TRBD1 as D (6 bases). The receptor's source is a woman between 25 and 40 years old in good health. In DNA form, the CDR3 reads TGTGCCAGCAGTCTACAGGGAGGTCTTTCCTTC. Amino acids: CASSLQGGLSF.